The T cell receptor (beta chain) described here comes from a study of blood T cell repertoires in COVID-19. The protocol was immunoSEQ multiplex PCR, while the TCRdb copy is restricted to in-frame clones and leaves out a portion. The table has roughly 410,000 clones, roughly nine tenths seen once. This CDR3 comprises 15 residues. V shed 0 bases, J shed 6 bases, and the junction held 5 bases outside the gene matches. The germline CDR1 and CDR2 sequences are SGDLS and YYNGEE. Sequenced sample: peripheral blood. V is TRBV9 and J is TRBJ2-1, with TRBD2 matching over 8 bases. This sequence originates from a man aged 35-49 years with acute or convalescent COVID-19. The DNA of the CDR3 is TGTGCCAGCAGCGTAGCGACGGGAGGGGGCAATGAGCAGTTCTTC. Amino acid sequence: CASSVATGGGNEQFF.